This TCR beta chain was sequenced during a study of technical replicates of blood from a few donors. The CDR3 has 15 residues. The germline V gene encodes CDR1 MNHNS and CDR2 SASEGT. V was shortened by 6 bases and J by 2 bases, with 15 bases between the two germline ends. Clones were read by immunoSEQ multiplex PCR, and TCRdb kept only the in-frame ones, dropping some. The sample carries roughly 71,000 clones, around 90% recorded once. Material: T cells isolated from PBMCs. The chain uses TRBV6-1 and TRBJ2-3; tentatively, D is TRBD1 (6 bases). The receptor comes from a human donor in good health. DNA for the CDR3: TGTGCCAGCAGGGGCCGGGACACCTCCACAGATACGCAGTATTTT. It encodes CASRGRDTSTDTQYF.